Each of the 28 T cell receptor beta chains below was sequenced from the same sample in a study of vaccination and CD4 T cells after COVID-19. Sequencing of DNA taken from cultured CD4+ T cells relied on the Oncomine TCR Beta short-read assay. One entry per CDR3 protein results from TCRdb running MiXCR on the PCR reads. This sample has roughly 12,000 distinct CDR3 sequences, with about half found just once. Treatment here: 10-day PBMC culture with coronavirus spike peptide pools or control peptides (ViraFEST assay). No antigens are known for them. The sequencing sample was made of CD4+ T cells from blood, cultured in vitro. These receptors came from a human donor who had recovered from COVID-19.

This clonotype was counted only a few times. The gene calls are TRBV27 and TRBJ1-1, with a weak D call TRBD1 (6 bases). Germline-derived CDR1 and CDR2 are MNHEY and SMNVEV (reference sequence). CDR3 length equals 14 residues. V dropped 4 bases and J dropped 0 bases, with 9 bases sitting between them. For the CDR3, the DNA is TGTGCCAGCAGTTGGCAGGGGCTGAACACTGAAGCTTTCTTT. Amino acids: CASSWQGLNTEAFF.

This clonotype was counted once. The chain has TRBV11-3 and TRBJ2-3; 9 nucleotides align to TRBD2. Germline CDR1 SGHNT, CDR2 YENEEA. The CDR3 length is 16 residues. V trimming: 7 bases; J trimming: 1 base; junction bases outside the gene matches: 9. The CDR3 nucleotides read TGTGCCAGCACCCAGGGCGCTAGCGGGGGCACAGATACGCAGTATTTT. The encoded protein is CASTQGASGGTDTQYF. The variable domain in full, completed from reference TRBV11-3 and TRBJ2-3, reads EAGVVQSPRYKIIEKKQPVAFWCNPISGHNTLYWYLQNLGQGPELLIRYENEEAVDDSQLPKDRFSAERLKGVDSTLKIQPAELGDSAVYLCASTQGASGGTDTQYFGPGTRLTVL.

The rearrangement uses TRBV30 and TRBJ2-2; 11 positions agree with TRBD2. The ends lost 4 bases at V and 6 bases at J; junction bases unmatched: 7. Looked up from germline, CDR1 is GTSNPN and CDR2 is SVGIG (reference sequence). There are 15 residues in the CDR3. The CDR3: CAWKDLAGGAGELFF. CDR3 coding DNA: TGTGCCTGGAAGGATTTAGCGGGGGGGGCCGGGGAGCTGTTTTTT. Using reference TRBV30 and TRBJ2-2 for the parts outside the CDR3, the full variable domain is SQTIHQWPATLVQPVGSPLSLECTVEGTSNPNLYWYRQAAGRGLQLLFYSVGIGQISSEVPQNLSASRPQDRQFILSSKKLLLSDSGFYLCAWKDLAGGAGELFFGEGSRLTVL.

This clonotype was found a few times. Written as DNA, the CDR3 is TGTGCCATCAGTGAAGCTCCGGTGAACACTGAAGCTTTCTTT. Amino acids: CAISEAPVNTEAFF. The chain recombines TRBV10-3 with TRBJ1-1; D uncertain. Germline V gene data show CDR1 as ENHRY and CDR2 as SYGVKD. The CDR3 length is 14 residues. Deletions cut 3 bases from V and 0 bases from J, with 8 bases between.

The gene calls are TRBV7-2 and TRBJ1-1; D is uncertain. Per germline, CDR1 SGHTA and CDR2 FQGNSA. The germline V and J ends were trimmed by 1 base and 11 bases, with 5 bases remaining between them. The CDR3 contains 10 residues. The CDR3 here is CASSLERAFF. The CDR3 DNA follows: TGTGCCAGCAGCTTAGAAAGGGCTTTCTTT.

The J gene is TRBJ1-5, the V gene TRBV4-3; D is unclear. The CDR3 contains 14 residues. Germline V CDR1 and CDR2: LGHNA, YSLEER. The V and J ends lost 0 bases and 4 bases respectively, with 7 bases between them. CDR3 DNA: TGCGCCAGCAGCCAAGAACCGTTAAATCAGCCCCAGCATTTT. Its protein is CASSQEPLNQPQHF.

The chain uses TRBV27 and TRBJ2-7, with TRBD1 matching over 11 bases. This CDR3 spans 16 amino acids. After removal of 6 bases from V and 5 bases from J, the junction contained 12 bases not matched to a gene. Germline assignment: CDR1 MNHEY and CDR2 SMNVEV (reference sequence). The CDR3: CASSMYSGTGGHEQYF. CDR3 bases: TGTGCCAGCAGCATGTACTCCGGGACAGGGGGGCACGAGCAGTACTTC.

The rearrangement uses TRBV19 and TRBJ2-7; TRBD2 might be the D (7 bases). Germline V lookup: CDR1 LNHDA, CDR2 SQIVND (reference sequence). V was shortened by 5 bases and J by 6 bases, with 17 bases between the two germline ends. CDR3 length: 14 residues. In nucleotides, the CDR3 is TGTGCCAGTAGTCAAGGGGCGGGGGCGGCCGAGCAGTACTTC. This encodes CASSQGAGAAEQYF.

CDR3 protein: CASSSGGGAREQFF. DNA of the CDR3: TGTGCCAGCAGCTCCGGTGGGGGGGCCCGAGAGCAGTTCTTC. The chain uses TRBV7-2 and TRBJ2-1, with a weak D call TRBD2 (7 bases). This CDR3 contains 14 residues. Trimming stripped 4 bases from V and 10 bases from J, with 17 bases between. Germline V lookup: CDR1 SGHTA, CDR2 FQGNSA.

The chain recombines TRBV2 with TRBJ1-5, with D possibly being TRBD1 (5 bases). The length of the CDR3 is 13 residues. From germline, CDR1 is SNHLY and CDR2 FYNNEI. Between the trimmed V and J ends, which lost 4 bases and 6 bases, there was a span of 10 bases. CDR3 in DNA: TGTGCCAGCAGTGGCAGGGAAGTTCAGCCCCAGCATTTT. Translation gives CASSGREVQPQHF.

The chain links TRBV21-1 to TRBJ2-7; the tabulated D call, TRBD1, remains unverified against the DNA. TRBV21-1 is recorded as a pseudogene. The CDR3 totals 15 residues. This CDR3 reads CASSNGAAGAYEQYF. As DNA, the CDR3 is TGTGCCAGCAGCAATGGGGCCGCAGGAGCCTACGAGCAGTACTTC.

The chain has TRBV27 and TRBJ1-5; 7 nucleotides match TRBD1. V was pared by 4 bases and J by 3 bases, with 6 bases of the junction left unmatched. Germline V gives CDR1 MNHEY, CDR2 SMNVEV (reference sequence). The CDR3 runs 15 residues. CDR3: CASSSGQVTNQPQHF. The CDR3 bases are TGTGCCAGCAGTTCAGGACAGGTGACCAATCAGCCCCAGCATTTT.

This chain links TRBV6-2 or TRBV6-3 with TRBJ1-2, with TRBD1 as a possible D gene (5 bases). Germline values: CDR1 MNHEY, CDR2 SVGEGT. V shed 2 bases and J shed 4 bases, with 14 bases lying between them. The CDR3 consists of 15 residues. The CDR3 loop is CASSYLPTASYGYTF. The CDR3 coding sequence is TGTGCCAGCAGTTACCTCCCGACAGCATCCTATGGCTACACCTTC.

The rearrangement uses TRBV27 and TRBJ2-2, with TRBD2 as a possible D gene (5 bases). The ends were cut back, 8 bases at V and 1 base at J, with 5 bases in the middle. Germline V gene sequence: CDR1 MNHEY, CDR2 SMNVEV (reference sequence). The CDR3 consists of 12 residues. DNA of the CDR3: TGTGCCAGCGGGAGGAACACCGGGGAGCTGTTTTTT. Translation: CASGRNTGELFF.

CDR3 nucleotide sequence: TGCAGTGCTAGTGCCTCCGGGACAGGGCAAGAGACCCAGTACTTC. Amino acid sequence: CSASASGTGQETQYF. This chain joins TRBV20-1 and TRBJ2-5, with 9 bases matching TRBD1. Germline assignment: CDR1 DFQATT and CDR2 SNEGSKA (reference sequence). Trimming removed 3 bases from V and 2 bases from J; junction bases left unmatched: 7. The CDR3 consists of 15 residues.

The rearrangement uses TRBV20-1 and TRBJ1-1; weak D call: TRBD1 (5 bases). V gave up 5 bases and J gave up 0 bases, with 10 bases separating them. The CDR3 extends over 13 amino acids. Germline loops: CDR1 DFQATT, CDR2 SNEGSKA (reference sequence). The CDR3 loop reads CSASHRLNTEAFF. CDR3 coding DNA: TGCAGTGCTTCACACAGGTTGAACACTGAAGCTTTCTTT.

V and J are TRBV20-1 and TRBJ1-1; 7 positions agree with TRBD1. Unmatched junction bases numbered 5, after V lost 0 bases and J lost 4 bases. The CDR3 runs to 14 residues. Looked up from germline, CDR1 is DFQATT and CDR2 is SNEGSKA (reference sequence). The CDR3 loop reads CSARDHRGTTEAFF. DNA of the CDR3: TGCAGTGCTAGAGATCACAGGGGAACCACTGAAGCTTTCTTT.

The chain joins TRBV6-2 or TRBV6-3 to TRBJ1-1, with D tentatively TRBD1 (5 bases). Germline loops: CDR1 MNHEY, CDR2 SVGEGT. This CDR3 contains 13 residues. The germline V and J ends were trimmed by 7 bases and 8 bases, with 17 bases remaining between them. CDR3 DNA sequence: TGTGCCAGCACCCATGGGGGGTTTGCCGAAGCTTTCTTT. Its translation: CASTHGGFAEAFF.

The chain joins TRBV6-1 to TRBJ1-1; no definite D call. This CDR3 has 13 amino acids. Trimming took off 10 bases at V and 1 base at J, with 13 bases between the two ends. CDR1 MNHNS and CDR2 SASEGT come from the germline V gene. This CDR3 reads CANSWETNTEAFF. The CDR3 DNA reads as TGTGCCAACTCGTGGGAAACGAACACTGAAGCTTTCTTT.

The chain has TRBV6-5 and TRBJ2-5; possibly TRBD2 for D (6 bases). Germline-derived CDR1 and CDR2 are MNHEY and SVGAGI. Between the trimmed V and J ends, which lost 2 bases and 5 bases, there was a span of 12 bases. There are 14 residues in the CDR3. The CDR3 reads CASSYSGGAETQYF. CDR3 nucleotide sequence: TGTGCCAGCAGTTACAGCGGAGGGGCGGAGACCCAGTACTTC.

The chain employs TRBV11-3 and TRBJ2-3; 11 nucleotides align to TRBD2. The germline CDR1 and CDR2 sequences are SGHNT and YENEEA. The ends lost 4 bases at V and 6 bases at J; junction bases unmatched: 12. The CDR3 has 17 residues. CDR3 bases: TGTGCCAGCAGCTCGCGGGGGGTAGCGGGGGGGGGGGATACGCAGTATTTT. This translates into CASSSRGVAGGGDTQYF.

The chain couples TRBV19 to TRBJ2-7; 7 bases align to TRBD1. V dropped 6 bases and J dropped 2; count of bases not matched to a gene: 10. Germline CDR1 is LNHDA and CDR2 is SQIVND (reference sequence). This CDR3 has 15 amino acids. CDR3 residues: CASSLDREPPYEQYF. The CDR3 DNA reads as TGTGCCAGTAGCCTCGACAGGGAACCTCCCTACGAGCAGTACTTC.

V and J are TRBV15 and TRBJ1-1; D remains ambiguous. This CDR3 is built from 14 residues. The ends were cut back, 6 bases at V and 0 bases at J, with 11 bases in the middle. CDR1 and CDR2 from the germline V gene are LNHNV and YYDKDF (reference sequence). CDR3 nucleotide sequence: TGTGCCACCAGTAAAGGGTCCATGAACACTGAAGCTTTCTTT. Translated: CATSKGSMNTEAFF.

V and J are TRBV28 and TRBJ1-1, with D possibly matching TRBD1 (5 bases). Trimming stripped 2 bases from V and 5 bases from J, with 12 bases between. CDR3 length: 14 residues. The germline CDR1 and CDR2 sequences are MDHEN and SYDVKM. CDR3 amino acids: CASSLPGGGTEAFF. The CDR3 bases are TGTGCCAGCAGTTTACCGGGGGGTGGGACTGAAGCTTTCTTT.

The chain is built from TRBV7-2 and TRBJ2-1; 16 bases are a match to TRBD2. Per the germline V gene, CDR1 is SGHTA and CDR2 is FQGNSA. The CDR3 contains 15 residues. V shed 3 bases and J 10 bases; nucleotides not matched to a gene: 3. CDR3 DNA: TGTGCCAGCAGCTTGGGACTAGCGGGGGGGCAGGAGCAGTTCTTC. Protein: CASSLGLAGGQEQFF. The full variable domain, completed using reference TRBV7-2 and TRBJ2-1, is GAGVSQSPSNKVTEKGKDVELRCDPISGHTALYWYRQSLGQGLEFLIYFQGNSAPDKSGLPSDRFSAERTGGSVSTLTIQRTQQEDSAVYLCASSLGLAGGQEQFFGPGTRLTVL.

The chain has TRBV20-1 and TRBJ1-2; D is possibly TRBD1 (5 bases). CDR1 is DFQATT, CDR2 SNEGSKA, per germline (reference sequence). V was trimmed by 6 bases and J by 7 bases, leaving 18 bases between them. This CDR3 contains 13 residues. Here the CDR3 reads CSALREYGTGYTF. The CDR3 DNA sequence: TGCAGTGCGCTCAGGGAGTACGGTACTGGCTACACCTTC.

This rearrangement joins TRBV19 to TRBJ1-5; 7 bases match TRBD1. The V segment lost 6 bases and the J segment 7 bases; nucleotides outside the gene matches: 6. CDR3 length: 13 residues. CDR1 LNHDA and CDR2 SQIVND come from the germline V gene (reference sequence). CDR3 amino acids: CASRVTGKQPQHF. The CDR3 nucleotides are TGTGCCAGTAGAGTGACAGGGAAACAGCCCCAGCATTTT.

This rearrangement joins TRBV20-1 to TRBJ1-1; no definite D call. Germline CDR1 is DFQATT and CDR2 is SNEGSKA (reference sequence). The CDR3 runs 11 residues. Trimming removed 7 bases at V and 11 bases at J, with 17 bases between. The DNA of the CDR3 is TGCAGTGTTCCGAGCGGCCTTAGGGCTTTCTTT. This codes for CSVPSGLRAFF.